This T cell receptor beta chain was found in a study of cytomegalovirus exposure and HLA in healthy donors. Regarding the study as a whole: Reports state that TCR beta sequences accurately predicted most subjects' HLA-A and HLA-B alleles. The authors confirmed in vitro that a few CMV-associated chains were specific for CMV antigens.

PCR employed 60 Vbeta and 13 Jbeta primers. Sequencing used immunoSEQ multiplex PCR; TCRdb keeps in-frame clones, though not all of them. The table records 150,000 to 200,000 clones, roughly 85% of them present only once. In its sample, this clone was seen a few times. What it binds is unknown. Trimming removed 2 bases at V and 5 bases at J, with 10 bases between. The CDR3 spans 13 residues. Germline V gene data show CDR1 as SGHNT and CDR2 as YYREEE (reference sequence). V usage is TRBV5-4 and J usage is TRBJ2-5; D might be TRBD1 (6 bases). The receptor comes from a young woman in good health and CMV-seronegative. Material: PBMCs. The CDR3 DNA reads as TGTGCCAGCAGCTTTACAGGGTGGGAGACCCAGTACTTC. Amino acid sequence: CASSFTGWETQYF. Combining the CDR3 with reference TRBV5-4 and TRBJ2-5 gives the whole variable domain ETGVTQSPTHLIKTRGQQVTLRCSSQSGHNTVSWYQQALGQGPQFIFQYYREEENGRGNFPPRFSGLQFPNYSSELNVNALELDDSALYLCASSFTGWETQYFGPGTRLLVL.